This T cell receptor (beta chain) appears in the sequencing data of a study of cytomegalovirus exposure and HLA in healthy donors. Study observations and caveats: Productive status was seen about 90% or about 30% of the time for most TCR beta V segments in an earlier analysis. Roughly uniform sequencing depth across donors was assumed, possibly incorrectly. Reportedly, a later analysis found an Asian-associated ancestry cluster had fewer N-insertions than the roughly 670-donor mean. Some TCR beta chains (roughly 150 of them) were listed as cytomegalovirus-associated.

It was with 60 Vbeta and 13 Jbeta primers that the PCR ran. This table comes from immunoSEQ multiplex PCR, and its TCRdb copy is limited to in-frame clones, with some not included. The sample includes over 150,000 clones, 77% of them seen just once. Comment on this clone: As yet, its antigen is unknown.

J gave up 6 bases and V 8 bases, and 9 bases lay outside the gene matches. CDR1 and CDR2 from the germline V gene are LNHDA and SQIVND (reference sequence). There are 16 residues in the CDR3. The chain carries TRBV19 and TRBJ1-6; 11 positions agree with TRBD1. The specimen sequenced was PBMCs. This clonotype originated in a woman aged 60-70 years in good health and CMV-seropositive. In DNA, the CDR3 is TGTGCCAGTCGAACCCCCGGACAGGGGGCTAATTCACCCCTCCACTTT. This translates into CASRTPGQGANSPLHF.